The 27 T cell receptor beta chains given below trace back to one sample, sequenced in a study of PD-1 blockade in mismatch repair-deficient tumors. Assay: immunoSEQ multiplex PCR; the TCRdb copy retains only in-frame clones and omits some. The repertoire holds more than 20,000 clones, with 84% as singletons. Sequences were derived from peripheral blood, sampled 2 weeks after starting pembrolizumab. These receptors were collected from an adult with mismatch repair-deficient cancer.

This clone was seen a few times. The genes are TRBV5-1 and TRBJ1-2, with TRBD1 matching over 7 bases. The CDR3 covers 16 residues. Germline CDR1 SGHRS, CDR2 YFSETQ. J gave up 6 bases and V 1 base, and 12 bases lay outside the gene matches. The CDR3 nucleotides are TGCGCCAGCAGCTTGATTGAAGGACAGGTGAGGGATGGCTACACCTTC. It is translated as CASSLIEGQVRDGYTF.

This chain uses TRBV6-6 with TRBJ1-3; 7 nucleotides line up with TRBD1. The germline gives CDR1 MNHNY, CDR2 SVGAGI (reference sequence). Germline trimming cut 5 bases from V and 3 bases from J; bases unmatched to any gene: 4. The CDR3 sequence is 14 residues long. Here the CDR3 reads CASSDGTVGNTIYF. Here the CDR3 DNA reads TGTGCCAGCAGTGATGGGACAGTTGGAAACACCATATATTTT.

The rearrangement uses TRBV7-8 and TRBJ2-7, with D unresolved. The CDR3 has 15 amino acids. Germline-derived CDR1 and CDR2 are SGHVS and FQNEAQ. Trimming shortened V by 1 base and J by 2 bases, and 12 bases separated the two germline ends. The CDR3 here is CASSLVPYYTYEQYF. The CDR3 nucleotides read TGTGCCAGCAGCTTAGTACCGTACTATACCTACGAGCAGTACTTC.

This rearrangement joins TRBV5-6 to TRBJ1-5; unclear D gene. The CDR3 spans 15 residues. Germline CDR1 is SGHDT and CDR2 is YYEEEE. Between the trimmed V and J ends, which lost 0 bases and 4 bases, there was a span of 11 bases. The CDR3 DNA follows: TGTGCCAGCAGCTTGGGGACGGCGTTTAATCAGCCCCAGCATTTT. Translated: CASSLGTAFNQPQHF. Complete variable domain (other parts from reference TRBV5-6 and TRBJ1-5): DAGVTQSPTHLIKTRGQQVTLRCSPKSGHDTVSWYQQALGQGPQFIFQYYEEEERQRGNFPDRFSGHQFPNYSSELNVNALLLGDSALYLCASSLGTAFNQPQHFGDGTRLSIL.

This clone is a singleton in its sample. V is TRBV28 and J is TRBJ2-7; D remains ambiguous. The V gene's germline CDR1 is MDHEN and CDR2 SYDVKM. The V end lost 4 bases, the J end lost 5 bases, and 15 bases lay between the germline ends. CDR3 length: 14 residues. The CDR3 DNA sequence: TGTGCCAGCAGTTATGGGGTAAGCAGCGACGAGCAGTACTTC. It codes for CASSYGVSSDEQYF. The complete variable domain, with remaining parts taken from reference TRBV28 and TRBJ2-7, reads DVKVTQSSRYLVKRTGEKVFLECVQDMDHENMFWYRQDPGLGLRLIYFSYDVKMKEKGDIPEGYSVSREKKERFSLILESASTNQTSMYLCASSYGVSSDEQYFGPGTRLTVT.

The chain links TRBV28 to TRBJ1-4; D is unclear. Germline values: CDR1 MDHEN, CDR2 SYDVKM. This CDR3 comprises 12 residues. Trimming stripped 4 bases from V and 5 bases from J, with 5 bases between. CDR3 residues: CASSSQNEKLFF. CDR3 bases: TGTGCCAGCAGTTCCCAAAATGAAAAACTGTTTTTT.

The gene calls are TRBV9 and TRBJ2-1; tentatively, D is TRBD1 (6 bases). The CDR3 has 13 amino acids. Germline CDR1 SGDLS, CDR2 YYNGEE. Deletions cut 0 bases from V and 13 bases from J, with 14 bases between. The CDR3 here is CASSVDLTGPQFF. As DNA, the CDR3 is TGTGCCAGCAGCGTAGACCTGACAGGACCTCAGTTCTTC.

This clone has just one count. This chain uses TRBV11-3 with TRBJ2-1; D unresolved. Trimming cost V 0 bases and J 0 bases, with 6 bases left between them. CDR1 is SGHNT, CDR2 YENEEA, per germline. The CDR3 spans 15 residues. This chain's CDR3 is CASSLEFGSYNEQFF. In DNA, the CDR3 is TGTGCCAGCAGCTTAGAATTCGGCTCCTACAATGAGCAGTTCTTC.

The V call is TRBV5-8, the J call TRBJ2-5; 14 bases align to TRBD2. Germline CDR1 is SGHTS and CDR2 is YDEGEE. The CDR3 is made up of 16 amino acids. V trimming: 4 bases; J trimming: 2 bases; junction bases outside the gene matches: 4. The CDR3 sequence is CASSPGTSGRQETQYF. CDR3 DNA: TGTGCCAGCAGCCCCGGGACTAGCGGGAGACAAGAGACCCAGTACTTC.

CDR3 protein: CASSLELGLAGRSSYNEQFF. For the CDR3, the DNA is TGCGCCAGCAGCTTGGAGTTAGGACTAGCGGGCAGAAGCTCCTACAATGAGCAGTTCTTC. The J gene is TRBJ2-1, the V gene TRBV5-1, with TRBD2 matching over 11 bases. Trimming took 0 bases from V and 0 from J; bases not matched to a gene: 11. The V gene's germline CDR1 is SGHRS and CDR2 YFSETQ. This CDR3 is 20 amino acids long.

This clone was counted a single time. J is TRBJ1-2 and V is TRBV30, with no clear D. Trimming took off 1 base at V and 4 bases at J, with 10 bases between the two ends. Germline values: CDR1 GTSNPN, CDR2 SVGIG (reference sequence). This CDR3 has 13 amino acids. CDR3 bases: TGTGCCTGGAGTGGAGACATCCGCTATGGCTACACCTTC. This translates into CAWSGDIRYGYTF.

This sequence joins TRBV7-9 and TRBJ1-1, with D perhaps matching TRBD1 (6 bases). CDR1 is SEHNR, CDR2 FQNEAQ, per germline (reference sequence). Trimming left V 5 bases short and J 0 bases short, with 25 bases between. This CDR3 has 19 amino acids. The CDR3 loop is CASSPSRTAFLRLNTEAFF. The CDR3, as DNA: TGTGCCAGCAGCCCCTCACGGACAGCATTCCTCCGACTGAACACTGAAGCTTTCTTT.

This sequence joins TRBV2 and TRBJ2-1; D is uncertain. The CDR3 is 13 residues long. Germline lookup yields CDR1 SNHLY and CDR2 FYNNEI. V dropped 4 bases and J dropped 6 bases, with 10 bases sitting between them. The CDR3 reads CASSVGTVNEQFF. CDR3 in DNA: TGTGCCAGCAGTGTTGGAACGGTCAATGAGCAGTTCTTC.

The J gene is TRBJ2-1, the V gene TRBV29-1; TRBD2 might be the D (6 bases). The CDR3 loop spans 12 amino acids. Trimming removed 0 bases at V and 10 bases at J, with 10 bases between. Per the germline V gene, CDR1 is SQVTM and CDR2 is ANQGSEA. CDR3 loop: CSVEEGLIEQFF. As DNA, the CDR3 is TGCAGCGTTGAAGAGGGACTTATCGAGCAGTTCTTC.

This chain connects TRBV27 to TRBJ2-3, with a tentative D call TRBD2 (6 bases). V was pared by 10 bases and J by 7 bases, with 24 bases between. Germline assignment: CDR1 MNHEY and CDR2 SMNVEV (reference sequence). The CDR3 sequence is 15 residues long. The CDR3 sequence is CATWSWVLAENTQYF. The CDR3 region has the DNA TGTGCCACCTGGAGTTGGGTCTTAGCGGAGAATACGCAGTATTTT.

This rearrangement joins TRBV20-1 to TRBJ2-5; D call uncertain. From germline, CDR1 is DFQATT and CDR2 SNEGSKA (reference sequence). The CDR3 sequence is 11 residues long. The V gene lost 7 bases and the J gene lost 4 bases, with 10 bases spanning the gap. CDR3 amino acids: CSGSFGETQYF. CDR3 sequence (DNA): TGCAGTGGGAGCTTTGGAGAGACCCAGTACTTC.

The chain carries TRBV9 and TRBJ1-4, with TRBD1 matching 8 bases. The CDR3 length is 16 residues. Germline assignment: CDR1 SGDLS and CDR2 YYNGEE. V shed 0 bases, J shed 8 bases, and the junction held 9 bases outside the gene matches. The CDR3 DNA follows: TGTGCCAGCAGCGTAGCGGGGACAGGAGGCCAGGAAAAACTGTTTTTT. Its translation: CASSVAGTGGQEKLFF.

The chain links TRBV7-3 to TRBJ2-5, with 11 bases aligning to TRBD2. Trimming removed 2 bases from V and 2 bases from J; junction bases left unmatched: 4. The CDR3 consists of 16 residues. Germline CDR1 and CDR2: SGHTA and FQGTGA. The DNA for the CDR3 is TGTGCCAGCAGCTTAGGGGGGACTAGCGGACAAGAGACCCAGTACTTC. Protein sequence: CASSLGGTSGQETQYF.

The chain combines TRBV13 with TRBJ2-7, with 9 bases fitting TRBD2. CDR1 is PRHDT, CDR2 FYEKMQ, per germline (reference sequence). V lost 0 bases to trimming and J lost 5 bases; unmatched junction nucleotides: 5. CDR3 length: 15 amino acids. This chain's CDR3 is CASSLGWREGNEQYF. The CDR3 DNA sequence: TGTGCCAGCAGCTTAGGATGGCGGGAGGGGAACGAGCAGTACTTC.

The chain uses TRBV19 and TRBJ2-1; 12 nucleotides align to TRBD2. Germline V gives CDR1 LNHDA, CDR2 SQIVND (reference sequence). Trimming at V came to 5 bases and at J to 7 bases, leaving 6 bases not matched to a gene. The CDR3 spans 15 residues. The chain's CDR3 is CASSVLAGGGNEQFF. The CDR3 DNA is TGTGCCAGTAGTGTCCTAGCGGGAGGGGGGAATGAGCAGTTCTTC.

The chain has TRBV4-2 and TRBJ2-3, with D maybe TRBD1 (5 bases). This CDR3 has 16 amino acids. Germline-derived CDR1 and CDR2 are LGHNA and YNFKEQ. Trimming shortened V by 2 bases and J by 2 bases, and 14 bases separated the two germline ends. The CDR3 region has the DNA TGTGCCAGCAGCCAACAAACAGGACCGTCCACAGATACGCAGTATTTT. This gives the protein CASSQQTGPSTDTQYF.

The chain uses TRBV6-5 and TRBJ2-7, with D hard to call. The germline V and J ends were trimmed by 6 bases and 6 bases, with 15 bases remaining between them. This CDR3 has 13 residues. Germline V gene sequence: CDR1 MNHEY, CDR2 SVGAGI. CDR3 sequence: CASSPWPPGEQYF. The CDR3 nucleotides are TGTGCCAGCAGCCCTTGGCCCCCAGGCGAGCAGTACTTC.

This sequence joins TRBV4-3 and TRBJ2-3; 9 positions agree with TRBD1. This CDR3 has 13 residues. CDR1 LGHNA and CDR2 YSLEER come from the germline V gene. J lost 9 bases, V lost 4 bases, and 5 bases had no gene match. The CDR3 reads CASSRLGQGTQYF. For the CDR3, the DNA is TGCGCCAGCAGCCGCCTAGGACAGGGGACGCAGTATTTT.

The rearrangement links TRBV7-9 to TRBJ1-2, with D possibly TRBD1 on 5 matching bases. Germline-derived CDR1 and CDR2 are SEHNR and FQNEAQ (reference sequence). V lost 3 bases to trimming and J lost 5 bases, with 25 bases between them. The CDR3 is 18 amino acids. In DNA, the CDR3 is TGTGCCAGCAGCTTTTTCCCATTGCGAGGGGTGCTTGATTATGGCTACACCTTC. Translation gives CASSFFPLRGVLDYGYTF.

This clone was detected a few times. This sequence joins TRBV21-1 and TRBJ1-4; no DNA check was done on the table's D call, TRBD1. TRBV21-1 is assigned pseudogene status. The CDR3 sequence is 18 residues long. CDR3 amino acids: CASSKDEDRGYHGEKLFF. The CDR3 bases are TGTGCCAGCAGCAAAGATGAGGACAGGGGATATCATGGTGAAAAACTGTTTTTT.

The rearrangement joins TRBV19 to TRBJ1-4; TRBD1 matches at 7 bases. The germline gives CDR1 LNHDA, CDR2 SQIVND (reference sequence). V lost 7 bases to trimming and J lost 3 bases; unmatched junction nucleotides: 8. The length of the CDR3 is 15 residues. The CDR3 sequence: CASMTDRDSNEKLFF. The CDR3 DNA sequence: TGTGCCAGTATGACTGACAGGGACTCTAATGAAAAACTGTTTTTT.

The chain couples TRBV6-1 to TRBJ1-1; 7 bases line up with TRBD1. The CDR3 runs 17 residues. Germline V CDR1 and CDR2: MNHNS, SASEGT. The V segment lost 5 bases and the J segment 1 base; nucleotides outside the gene matches: 13. For the CDR3, the DNA is TGTGCCAGCAGTAAAGACAGGGATTTAAGGAGGAACACTGAAGCTTTCTTT. Its translation is CASSKDRDLRRNTEAFF.